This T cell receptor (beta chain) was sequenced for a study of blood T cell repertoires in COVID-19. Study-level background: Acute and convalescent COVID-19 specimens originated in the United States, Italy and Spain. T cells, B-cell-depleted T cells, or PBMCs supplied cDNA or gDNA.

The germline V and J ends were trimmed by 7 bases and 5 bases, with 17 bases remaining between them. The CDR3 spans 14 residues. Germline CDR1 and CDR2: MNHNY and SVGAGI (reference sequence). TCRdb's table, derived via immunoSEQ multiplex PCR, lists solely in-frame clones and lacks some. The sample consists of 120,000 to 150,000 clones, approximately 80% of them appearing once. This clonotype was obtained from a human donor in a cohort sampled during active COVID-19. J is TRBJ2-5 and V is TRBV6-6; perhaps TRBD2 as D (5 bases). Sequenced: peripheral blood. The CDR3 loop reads CASTPAGGQETQYF. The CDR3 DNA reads TGTGCCAGCACCCCTGCGGGCGGGCAGGAGACCCAGTACTTC.